One and the same sample provided the 10 T cell receptor beta chains below, sequenced in a study of control samples from healthy donors and cancer patients (dated by TCRdb to the early 2020s). The library was made by the immunoSEQ multiplex PCR assay. TCRdb re-hosts the immuneACCESS table, in-frame sequences only. Its copies lack some clones; in the studies checked, an unresolved V gene accounts for under half of them, and the cause for the rest is not known. This sample has about 160,000 clones in its table, and 90% to 95% of those were observed once. Of the sample, roughly 4% is held by the ten largest clones. Sequencing was done on a sample of blood. These receptors were obtained from a woman aged 55-70 years in good health.

V and J are TRBV29-1 and TRBJ2-2; 12 nucleotides align to TRBD2. Germline lookup yields CDR1 SQVTM and CDR2 ANQGSEA. With V trimmed by 3 bases and J by 7 bases, 3 bases remained unmatched. The CDR3 totals 14 residues. The CDR3 coding sequence is TGCAGCGTTGATACTAGCGGGGGGCGCGGGGAGCTGTTTTTT. Protein product: CSVDTSGGRGELFF.

This clone has a single count. The chain recombines TRBV19 with TRBJ2-1; D possibly uses TRBD1 or TRBD2 (5 bases each). Germline V gene sequence: CDR1 LNHDA, CDR2 SQIVND (reference sequence). The V end lost 8 bases, the J end lost 5 bases, and 10 bases lay between the germline ends. The CDR3 runs to 12 residues. The CDR3 DNA sequence: TGTGCCAGTGCCGGGACGCACAATGAGCAGTTCTTC. This encodes CASAGTHNEQFF.

CDR3 in amino acids: CASSQGTGVSLGYTF. In nucleotides, the CDR3 is TGCGCCAGCAGCCAGGGTACAGGGGTCTCCTTGGGCTACACCTTC. The chain employs TRBV4-1 and TRBJ1-2; 7 bases are a match to TRBD1. Looked up from germline, CDR1 is MGHRA and CDR2 is YSYEKL. The CDR3 totals 15 residues. The V segment lost 3 bases and the J segment 8 bases; nucleotides outside the gene matches: 12.

The J gene is TRBJ1-2, the V gene TRBV11-2; TRBD1 matches at 7 bases. The CDR3 loop spans 13 amino acids. Germline lookup yields CDR1 SGHAT and CDR2 FQNNGV. The V and J ends lost 5 bases and 8 bases, in that order; junction bases with no gene match: 8. CDR3 coding DNA: TGTGCCAGCAGCGACAGGGCCGTGGGAGGCTACACCTTC. It encodes CASSDRAVGGYTF.

V is TRBV5-6 and J is TRBJ2-7, with TRBD1 matching 9 bases. This CDR3 is built from 14 residues. The germline V gene has CDR1 SGHDT and CDR2 YYEEEE. The junction had 7 bases not matched to a gene; V was cut back by 3 bases and J by 6 bases. CDR3 residues: CASSYNRGLSEQYF. CDR3 DNA: TGTGCCAGCAGCTACAACAGGGGGCTGAGCGAGCAGTACTTC.

CDR3 coding DNA: TGTGCCAGCAGCGAGACGGGACCCCAGAACACCGGGGAGCTGTTTTTT. This sequence encodes CASSETGPQNTGELFF. The chain is built from TRBV2 and TRBJ2-2; D may correspond to TRBD1 or TRBD2 (5 bases each). This CDR3 region has 16 residues. V gave up 6 bases and J gave up 1 base, with 15 bases separating them. The germline V gene has CDR1 SNHLY and CDR2 FYNNEI.

The rearrangement joins TRBV27 to TRBJ2-4; TRBD1 is a possible D gene (6 bases). Germline V lookup: CDR1 MNHEY, CDR2 SMNVEV (reference sequence). This CDR3 comprises 14 residues. The V end was cut by 4 bases, the J end by 6 bases, with 13 bases between. CDR3 DNA: TGTGCCAGCAGTTCCCATACGGACAGAAACATTCAGTACTTC. Amino acid sequence: CASSSHTDRNIQYF.

The J gene is TRBJ2-1, the V gene TRBV7-3; D is possibly TRBD2 (5 bases). Trimming removed 2 bases at V and 0 bases at J, with 8 bases between. CDR1 SGHTA and CDR2 FQGTGA come from the germline V gene. The CDR3 is 15 residues long. This CDR3 reads CASSLQAVSYNEQFF. In DNA form, the CDR3 reads TGTGCCAGCAGCTTACAAGCGGTCTCCTACAATGAGCAGTTCTTC.

The chain joins TRBV6-2 or TRBV6-3 to TRBJ1-4; TRBD1 agrees at 9 bases. The germline V gene has CDR1 MNHEY and CDR2 SVGEGT. This CDR3 region has 14 residues. The J segment lost 11 bases and the V segment lost 5 bases, leaving 9 bases of the junction unmatched. This CDR3 is CASSRIRDRDKLFF. DNA of the CDR3: TGTGCCAGCAGTAGGATAAGGGACAGGGACAAACTGTTTTTT.

The V and J genes are TRBV9 and TRBJ2-5; TRBD1 might be the D (7 bases). V was pared by 2 bases and J by 5 bases, with 13 bases between. Germline V CDR1 and CDR2: SGDLS, YYNGEE. The CDR3 covers 14 residues. CDR3 protein: CASSVQGGLETQYF. DNA of the CDR3: TGTGCCAGCAGCGTCCAGGGGGGCCTGGAGACCCAGTACTTC. The whole variable domain, filled in from reference TRBV9 and TRBJ2-5, reads DSGVTQTPKHLITATGQRVTLRCSPRSGDLSVYWYQQSLDQGLQFLIQYYNGEERAKGNILERFSAQQFPDLHSELNLSSLELGDSALYFCASSVQGGLETQYFGPGTRLLVL.